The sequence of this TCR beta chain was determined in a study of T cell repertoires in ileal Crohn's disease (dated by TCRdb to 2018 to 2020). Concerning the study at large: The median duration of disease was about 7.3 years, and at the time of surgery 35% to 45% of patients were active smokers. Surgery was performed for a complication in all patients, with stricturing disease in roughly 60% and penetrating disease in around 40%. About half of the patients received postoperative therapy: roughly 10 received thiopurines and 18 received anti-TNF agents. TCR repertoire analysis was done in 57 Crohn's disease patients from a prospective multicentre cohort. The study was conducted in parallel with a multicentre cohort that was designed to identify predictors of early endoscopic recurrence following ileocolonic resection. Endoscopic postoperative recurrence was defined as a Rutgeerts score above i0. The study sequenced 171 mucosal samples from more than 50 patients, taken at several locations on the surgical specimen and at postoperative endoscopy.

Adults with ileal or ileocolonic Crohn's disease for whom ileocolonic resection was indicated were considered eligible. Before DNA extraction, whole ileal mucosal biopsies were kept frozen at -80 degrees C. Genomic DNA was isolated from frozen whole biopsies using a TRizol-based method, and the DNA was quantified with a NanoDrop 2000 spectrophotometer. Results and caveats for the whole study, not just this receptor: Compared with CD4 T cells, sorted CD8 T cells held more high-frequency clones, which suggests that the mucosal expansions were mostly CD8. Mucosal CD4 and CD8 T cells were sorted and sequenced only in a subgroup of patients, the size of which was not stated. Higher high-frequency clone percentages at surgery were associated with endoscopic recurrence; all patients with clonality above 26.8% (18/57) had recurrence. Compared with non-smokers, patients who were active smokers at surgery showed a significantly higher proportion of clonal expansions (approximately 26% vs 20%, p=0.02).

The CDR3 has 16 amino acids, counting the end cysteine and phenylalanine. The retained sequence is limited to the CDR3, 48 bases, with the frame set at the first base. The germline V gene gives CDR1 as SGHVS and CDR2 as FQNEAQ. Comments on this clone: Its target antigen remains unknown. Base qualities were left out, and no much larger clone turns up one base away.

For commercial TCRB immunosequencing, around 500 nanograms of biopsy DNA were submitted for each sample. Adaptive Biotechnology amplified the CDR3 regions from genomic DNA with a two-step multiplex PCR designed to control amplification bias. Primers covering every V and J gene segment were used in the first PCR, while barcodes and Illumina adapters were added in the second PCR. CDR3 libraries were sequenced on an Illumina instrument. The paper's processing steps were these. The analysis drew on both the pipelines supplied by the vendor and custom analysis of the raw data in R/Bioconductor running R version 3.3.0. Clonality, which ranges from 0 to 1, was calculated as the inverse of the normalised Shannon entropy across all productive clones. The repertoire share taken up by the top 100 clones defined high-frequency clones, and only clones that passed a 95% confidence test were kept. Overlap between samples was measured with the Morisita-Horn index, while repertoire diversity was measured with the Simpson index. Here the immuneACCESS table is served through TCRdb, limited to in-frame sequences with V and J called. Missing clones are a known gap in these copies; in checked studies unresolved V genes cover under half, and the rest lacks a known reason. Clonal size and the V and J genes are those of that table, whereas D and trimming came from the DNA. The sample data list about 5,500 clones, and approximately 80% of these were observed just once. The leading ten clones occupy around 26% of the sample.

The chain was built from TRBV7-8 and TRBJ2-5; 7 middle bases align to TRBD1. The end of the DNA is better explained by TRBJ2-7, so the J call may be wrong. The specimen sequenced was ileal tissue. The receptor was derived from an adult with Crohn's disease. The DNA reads TGTGCCAGCAGCCGCGTTCAGGGGGAGAGATCCTACGAGCAGTACTTC. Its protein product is CASSRVQGERSYEQYF.